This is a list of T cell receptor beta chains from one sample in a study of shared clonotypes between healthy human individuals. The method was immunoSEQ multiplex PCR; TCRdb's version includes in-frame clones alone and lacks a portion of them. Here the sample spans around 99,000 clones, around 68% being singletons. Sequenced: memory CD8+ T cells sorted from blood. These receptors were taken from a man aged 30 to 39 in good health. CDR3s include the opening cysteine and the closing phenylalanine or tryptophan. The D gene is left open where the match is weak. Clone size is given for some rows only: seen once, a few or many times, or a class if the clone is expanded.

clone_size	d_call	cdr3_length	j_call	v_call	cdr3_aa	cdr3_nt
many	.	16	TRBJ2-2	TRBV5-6	CASSLYMGSNTGELFF	TGTGCCAGCAGCTTGTATATGGGGTCGAACACCGGGGAGCTGTTTTTT
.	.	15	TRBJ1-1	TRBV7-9	CASSLQGPRNTEAFF	TGTGCCAGCAGCTTACAGGGACCGAGGAACACTGAAGCTTTCTTT
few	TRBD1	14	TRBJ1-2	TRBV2	CASSPGQGNYGYTF	TGTGCCAGCAGCCCGGGACAGGGGAACTATGGCTACACCTTC
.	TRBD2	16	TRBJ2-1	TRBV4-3	CASSQRTSGSYNEQFF	TGCGCCAGCAGCCAACGGACTAGCGGGTCCTACAATGAGCAGTTCTTC
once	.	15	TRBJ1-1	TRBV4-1	CASSPANPRNTEAFF	TGCGCCAGCAGCCCCGCGAATCCGAGGAACACTGAAGCTTTCTTT
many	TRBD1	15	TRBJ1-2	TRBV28	CASSPLTGGNYGYTF	TGTGCCAGCAGTCCCCTGACAGGGGGTAACTATGGCTACACCTTC
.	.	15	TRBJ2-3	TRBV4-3	CASSLVVTSTDTQYF	TGCGCCAGCAGCTTGGTTGTAACTAGCACAGATACGCAGTATTTT
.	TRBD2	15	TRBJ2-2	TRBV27	CASSRAGGNTGELFF	TGTGCCAGCAGCCGAGCGGGAGGTAATACCGGGGAGCTGTTTTTT
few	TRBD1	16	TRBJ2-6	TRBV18	CASSLDRLSGANVLTF	TGTGCCAGCTCACTGGACAGGCTTTCTGGGGCCAACGTCCTGACTTTC
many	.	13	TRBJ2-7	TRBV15	CATSRDARYEQYF	TGTGCCACCAGCAGAGATGCTCGATACGAGCAGTACTTC
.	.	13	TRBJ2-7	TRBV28	CASRRVMAYEQYF	TGTGCCAGCAGACGAGTAATGGCCTACGAGCAGTACTTC
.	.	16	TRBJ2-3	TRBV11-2	CASSLGLGVGTDTQYF	TGTGCCAGCAGCTTGGGTTTGGGGGTTGGGACAGATACGCAGTATTTT
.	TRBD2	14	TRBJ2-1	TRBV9	CASSVVGTSNEQFF	TGTGCCAGCAGCGTAGTGGGGACTAGCAATGAGCAGTTCTTC
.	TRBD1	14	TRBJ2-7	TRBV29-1	CSVVSWTGQYEQYF	TGCAGCGTCGTTTCTTGGACAGGTCAATACGAGCAGTACTTC
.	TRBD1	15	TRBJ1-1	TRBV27	CASSLTGGVNTEAFF	TGTGCCAGCAGCTTGACAGGGGGGGTGAACACTGAAGCTTTCTTT
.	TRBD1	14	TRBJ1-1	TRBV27	CASSRGQAKGEAFF	TGTGCCAGCAGCCGGGGACAGGCCAAAGGGGAAGCTTTCTTT
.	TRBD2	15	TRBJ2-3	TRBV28	CASSLTGGPTDTQYF	TGTGCCAGCAGTTTGACGGGAGGGCCAACAGATACGCAGTATTTT
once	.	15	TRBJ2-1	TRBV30	CAWSRTEIHYNEQFF	TGTGCCTGGAGTCGAACAGAGATTCACTACAATGAGCAGTTCTTC
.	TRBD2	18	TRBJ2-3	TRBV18	CASSLSGLAGGDTDTQYF	TGTGCCAGCTCACTTTCTGGACTAGCGGGAGGGGACACAGATACGCAGTATTTT
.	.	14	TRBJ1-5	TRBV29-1	CSVRAGDSNQPQHF	TGCAGCGTTCGAGCAGGGGATAGCAATCAGCCCCAGCATTTT
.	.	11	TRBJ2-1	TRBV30	CAWSDLNEQFF	TGTGCCTGGAGTGACCTAAATGAGCAGTTCTTC
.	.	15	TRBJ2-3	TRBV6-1	CASSEASGNTDTQYF	TGTGCCAGCAGTGAAGCTTCGGGGAACACAGATACGCAGTATTTT
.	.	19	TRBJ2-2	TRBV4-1	CASSQDSTATQMGFGELFF	TGCGCCAGCAGCCAAGATTCGACGGCGACCCAGATGGGTTTCGGGGAGCTGTTTTTT
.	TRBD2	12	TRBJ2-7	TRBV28	CASSSGLVPQYF	TGTGCCAGCAGTTCGGGACTAGTCCCACAGTACTTC
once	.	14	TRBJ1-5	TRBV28	CASRPGTSNQPQHF	TGTGCCAGCAGGCCAGGGACTAGCAATCAGCCCCAGCATTTT
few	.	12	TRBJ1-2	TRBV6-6	CASTTGAPGYTF	TGTGCCAGCACCACGGGGGCTCCTGGCTACACCTTC
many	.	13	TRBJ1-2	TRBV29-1	CSVEDSGNHGYTF	TGCAGCGTTGAAGATTCCGGTAACCATGGCTACACCTTC
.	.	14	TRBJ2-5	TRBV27	CASSLLRGGETQYF	TGTGCCAGCAGTTTATTAAGGGGCGGAGAGACCCAGTACTTC
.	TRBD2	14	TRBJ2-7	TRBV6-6	CASSRLAKSYEQYF	TGTGCCAGCAGCCGACTAGCGAAAAGCTACGAGCAGTACTTC
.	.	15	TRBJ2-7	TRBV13	CASSPDPRGSYEQYF	TGTGCCAGCAGCCCCGACCCCAGGGGCTCCTACGAGCAGTACTTC
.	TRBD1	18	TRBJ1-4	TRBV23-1	CASSQKDRVEATNEKLFF	TGCGCCAGCAGTCAAAAGGACAGGGTCGAGGCAACTAATGAAAAACTGTTTTTT
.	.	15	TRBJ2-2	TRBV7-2	CASSLDWGRTGELFF	TGTGCCAGCAGCTTAGACTGGGGCCGGACCGGGGAGCTGTTTTTT
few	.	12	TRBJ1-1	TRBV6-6	CASSYSQTEAFF	TGTGCCAGCAGTTACTCGCAGACTGAAGCTTTCTTT
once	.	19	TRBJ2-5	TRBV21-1	CASSKTKSGGTGGTETQYF	TGTGCCAGCAGCAAAACTAAGAGTGGGGGGACAGGCGGTACAGAGACCCAGTACTTC
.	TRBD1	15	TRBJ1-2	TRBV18	CASSPTGTEHYGYTF	TGTGCCAGCTCACCTACCGGGACAGAACACTATGGCTACACCTTC
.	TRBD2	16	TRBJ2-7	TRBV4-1	CASSQTGTSGLYEQYF	TGCGCCAGCAGCCAAACCGGGACTAGCGGCTTGTACGAGCAGTACTTC
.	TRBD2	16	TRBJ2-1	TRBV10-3	CAISEDTSGYYNEQFF	TGTGCCATCAGTGAAGATACTAGCGGCTACTACAATGAGCAGTTCTTC
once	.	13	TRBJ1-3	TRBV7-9	CASSLRSGNTIYF	TGTGCCAGCAGCTTACGCTCTGGAAACACCATATATTTT
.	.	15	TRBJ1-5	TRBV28	CASSTGPHSNQPQHF	TGTGCCAGCAGTACAGGGCCGCATAGCAATCAGCCCCAGCATTTT
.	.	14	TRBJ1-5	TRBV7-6	CASSLGDSNQPQHF	TGTGCCAGCAGCTTAGGTGATAGCAATCAGCCCCAGCATTTT
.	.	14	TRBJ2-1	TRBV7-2	CASSPLAGAREQFF	TGTGCCAGCAGCCCGCTAGCAGGGGCTCGCGAGCAGTTCTTC
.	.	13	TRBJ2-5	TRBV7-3	CASSRQAQETQYF	TGTGCCAGCAGCCGACAGGCCCAAGAGACCCAGTACTTC
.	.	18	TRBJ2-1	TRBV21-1	CASSKAQSTTTIYNEQFF	TGTGCCAGCAGCAAAGCGCAGTCTACAACAACCATATACAATGAGCAGTTCTTC
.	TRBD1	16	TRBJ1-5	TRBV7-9	CASSLVQGGSNQPQHF	TGTGCCAGCAGCTTAGTACAGGGGGGATCAAATCAGCCCCAGCATTTT
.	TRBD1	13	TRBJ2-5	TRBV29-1	CSVEGTEQETQYF	TGCAGCGTTGAGGGGACAGAACAAGAGACCCAGTACTTC
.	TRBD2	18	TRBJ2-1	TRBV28	CASSLGTSGRLSYNEQFF	TGTGCCAGCAGTCTGGGGACTAGCGGGAGGTTGTCCTACAATGAGCAGTTCTTC
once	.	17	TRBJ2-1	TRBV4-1	CASSPYPDSPSYNEQFF	TGCGCCAGCAGCCCGTACCCTGACTCGCCGAGCTACAATGAGCAGTTCTTC
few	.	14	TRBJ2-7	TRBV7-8	CASSPIEGFYEQYF	TGTGCCAGCAGCCCCATAGAGGGATTCTACGAGCAGTACTTC
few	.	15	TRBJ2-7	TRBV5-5	CASSSGLLSSYEQYF	TGTGCCAGCAGCTCGGGACTTCTGAGCTCCTACGAGCAGTACTTC
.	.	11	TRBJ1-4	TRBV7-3	CASSLDEKLFF	TGTGCCAGCAGCTTGGATGAAAAACTGTTTTTT
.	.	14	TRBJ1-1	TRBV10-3	CAISVGALNTEAFF	TGTGCCATCAGTGTTGGGGCGTTGAACACTGAAGCTTTCTTT